This is a list of T cell receptor beta chains from one sample in a study of molecular identifiers for immune sequencing clone quantification. MiXCR was run by TCRdb on the PCR reads, yielding one entry per CDR3 protein. The table shows 79,000 or so distinct CDR3 sequences, with 20% to 30% occurring only once. Sequencing used naive CD8+ T cells from blood, with Jurkat cell RNA spiked in. These receptors came from a human donor in good health. Some libraries in this study had Jurkat cell RNA spiked in. Each CDR3 is given with its conserved first and last residue. D genes are given only for firm matches. The size of a clone is reported for some rows only, either as once, few or many, or as a class for expanded clones.

TRBJ2-6,many,TRBV30,NA,TGTGCCTGGACCCAACGATCTGGGGCCAACGTCCTGACTTTC,CAWTQRSGANVLTF
TRBJ2-7,NA,TRBV6-5,NA,TGTGCCAGCAGTTACCGCCCGGATAGGGGGTACGAGCAGTACTTC,CASSYRPDRGYEQYF
TRBJ1-5,many,TRBV19,NA,TGTGCCAGTAGTATCGGTCAGGGACCAAATCAGCCCCAGCATTTT,CASSIGQGPNQPQHF
TRBJ2-1,NA,TRBV27,TRBD2,TGTGCCCGCAATCTAGCGGGGGGGCCCTTCAATGAGCAGTTCTTC,CARNLAGGPFNEQFF
TRBJ1-1,many,TRBV19,NA,TGTGCCAGTAGTTCCTGGCCCCCCTACAGGGACACTGAAGCTTTCTTT,CASSSWPPYRDTEAFF
TRBJ2-7,few,TRBV6-1,NA,TGTGCCAGCAGTGAAAAGTCAGGGTGGTTCTACGAGCAGTACTTC,CASSEKSGWFYEQYF
TRBJ1-5,NA,TRBV6-6,NA,TGTGCCAGCGGCCCCGACACTACCCCCACCCCCCAGCATTTT,CASGPDTTPTPQHF
TRBJ1-1,many,TRBV29-1,NA,TGCAGCGTACGGTCGATGAACACTGAAGCTTTCTTT,CSVRSMNTEAFF
TRBJ1-5,NA,TRBV6-1,NA,TGTGCCAGCAGTGAAGCCTGGACAGTCGGCAATCAGCCCCAGCATTTT,CASSEAWTVGNQPQHF
TRBJ2-7,NA,TRBV4-3,NA,TGCGCCAGCAGCCAAGAACTTACAGCAGGGTTCTACGAGCAGTACTTC,CASSQELTAGFYEQYF
TRBJ2-2,NA,TRBV3-1,NA,TGTGCCAGCAGCCAAGATCCCGTGGCCGTATCCATCGCCGGGGAGCTGTTTTTT,CASSQDPVAVSIAGELFF
TRBJ2-6,NA,TRBV9,NA,TGTGCCAGCAGCCCCGCGACAGAGTACTCTGGGGCCAACGTCCTGACTTTC,CASSPATEYSGANVLTF
TRBJ1-1,NA,TRBV19,NA,TGTGCCAGTAGTATCAAGACTATGAACACTGAAGCTTTCTTT,CASSIKTMNTEAFF
TRBJ2-7,NA,TRBV2,NA,TGTGCCAGCGGTGCCGGGCACGGCGACGAGCAGTACTTC,CASGAGHGDEQYF
TRBJ1-5,few,TRBV6-1,NA,TGTGCCAGCAGTGAACTCTTGGCTAGCAATCAGCCCCAGCATTTT,CASSELLASNQPQHF
TRBJ2-7,few,TRBV20-1,TRBD1,TGCAGTGCTAGTCCCCCTCAGACAGGGTTGGGCGAGCAGTACTTC,CSASPPQTGLGEQYF
TRBJ2-1,many,TRBV24-1,NA,TGTGCCACCAGTGACTCCATAGACAATGAGCAGTTCTTC,CATSDSIDNEQFF
TRBJ2-7,NA,TRBV19,TRBD1,TGTGCCTGTAGTGTCGGGACAGGGCAGCAGTACGAGCAGTACTTC,CACSVGTGQQYEQYF
TRBJ1-5,many,TRBV29-1,TRBD1,TGCAGCGTGTCTACAGGGGACAATCAGCCCCAGCATTTT,CSVSTGDNQPQHF
TRBJ2-1,many,TRBV20-1,TRBD2,TGCAGTGCTAGAGATGAGACTAGCGGCTCAAATTGGGATGAGCAGTTCTTC,CSARDETSGSNWDEQFF
TRBJ1-3,NA,TRBV4-3,NA,TGCGCCAGCAGCCGAGATGGAGACAGGGGAAACACCATATATTTT,CASSRDGDRGNTIYF
TRBJ2-7,NA,TRBV20-1,TRBD1,TGCAGTGCTAGGGGACAGGGGGCCGGCTACGAGCAGTACTTC,CSARGQGAGYEQYF
TRBJ1-4,NA,TRBV7-9,NA,TGTGCCAGCAGCCACGGGGCCCAGTTGGCGGGAAAACTGTTTTTT,CASSHGAQLAGKLFF
TRBJ1-1,many,TRBV7-9,TRBD1,TGTGCCAGCAGCTTACTACAGGGGGTGAACACTGAAGCTTTCTTT,CASSLLQGVNTEAFF
TRBJ1-1,NA,TRBV7-6,NA,TGTGCCAGCAGATTAAAAGTCTGGGGAACTGAAGCTTTCTTT,CASRLKVWGTEAFF
TRBJ2-7,many,TRBV6-5,NA,TGTGCCAGCAGTACCAGGGACGGGACCTCCTACGAGCAGTACTTC,CASSTRDGTSYEQYF
TRBJ2-3,many,TRBV29-1,TRBD2,TGCAGCGTAAGAGGAACCGGGACTACGACACTAACAGATACGCAGTATTTT,CSVRGTGTTTLTDTQYF
TRBJ2-3,many,TRBV18,NA,TGTGCCAGCTCACCACCATCTAGCACAGATACGCAGTATTTT,CASSPPSSTDTQYF
TRBJ2-3,many,TRBV28,NA,TGTGCCAGCAGTTTTCCAGGGACGACGGATACGCAGTATTTT,CASSFPGTTDTQYF
TRBJ2-5,once,TRBV14,NA,TGTGCCAACAGCCATACCCGGGACATCCAAGAGACCCAGTACTTC,CANSHTRDIQETQYF
TRBJ2-3,many,TRBV7-9,NA,TGTGCCAGCAGCTTAGTACCGTCGAACACAGATACGCAGTATTTT,CASSLVPSNTDTQYF
TRBJ2-3,few,TRBV19,TRBD2,TGTGCCAGTAGCTTGGGACTAGCGGAATCCCCCCCCTTCACAGATACGCAGTATTTT,CASSLGLAESPPFTDTQYF
TRBJ1-3,few,TRBV12-5,TRBD1,TGTGCTAGTGGCCCGACAGGGCTAAGAAACACCATATATTTT,CASGPTGLRNTIYF
TRBJ1-5,few,TRBV6-5,TRBD1,TGTGCCAGCCGTAGGGGGCAGGGGGACTATAGCAATCAGCCCCAGCATTTT,CASRRGQGDYSNQPQHF
TRBJ1-6,NA,TRBV6-5,NA,TGTGCCAGCAGGGGATCCAGGGAGGGCTCCTATAATTCACCCCTCCGCTTT,CASRGSREGSYNSPLRF
TRBJ2-5,NA,TRBV10-3,TRBD2,TGTGCCATCAGTGAGTCCGGGACTAGCGGGAGTCGGTTGGAGACCCAGTACTTC,CAISESGTSGSRLETQYF
TRBJ2-7,few,TRBV10-3,NA,TGTGCCATCAGTGAGGGCAGGGGCAGCAACCGGCAGTACTTC,CAISEGRGSNRQYF
TRBJ2-7,many,TRBV4-2,NA,TGTGCCAGCAGCCAAGAGATTCATCGCGACTACGAGCAGTACTTC,CASSQEIHRDYEQYF
TRBJ2-7,NA,TRBV9,NA,TGTGCCAGCAGCCCAGACACCGTGGACGCCGAGCAGTACTTC,CASSPDTVDAEQYF
TRBJ2-5,NA,TRBV6-2/TRBV6-3,NA,TGTGCCCGCACTCCGGACCTAGAAGAGACCCAGTACTTC,CARTPDLEETQYF
TRBJ2-5,few,TRBV9,NA,TGTGCCAGCAGCGTAGGCAGAAACCAAGAGACCCAGTACTTC,CASSVGRNQETQYF
TRBJ2-3,many,TRBV5-8,TRBD2,TGTGCCAGCAGCTATCTAGCGGGAGAGGCAGATACGCAGTATTTT,CASSYLAGEADTQYF
TRBJ2-7,many,TRBV21-1,NA,TGTGCCAGCAACCACAGTCTGCAGGACCACGAGCAGTACTTC,CASNHSLQDHEQYF
TRBJ2-7,NA,TRBV29-1,TRBD2,TGCAGCGTTGATCTAGCGGGAAACTGGGACGAGCAGTACTTC,CSVDLAGNWDEQYF
TRBJ2-3,NA,TRBV27,TRBD1,TGTGCCAGCAGACTGACAGGGTCGGGGGATACGCAGTATTTT,CASRLTGSGDTQYF
TRBJ2-7,NA,TRBV5-1,NA,TGCGCCAGCAGCCCGGCCTTCCCAGTTGGCAACTACGAGCAGTACTTC,CASSPAFPVGNYEQYF
TRBJ2-7,many,TRBV4-3,NA,TGCGCCAGCAGCCAAGGACTCCTGGGGGAGCAGTACTTC,CASSQGLLGEQYF
TRBJ1-1,few,TRBV28,TRBD1,TGTGCCAGCAGGGTACAGGGGTGGGGCACTGAAGCTTTCTTT,CASRVQGWGTEAFF
TRBJ2-3,many,TRBV7-2,TRBD2,TGTGCCAGCAGCATGGGACTAGCGGGGCCCGATACGCAGTATTTT,CASSMGLAGPDTQYF
TRBJ2-3,NA,TRBV20-1,NA,TGCAGTGCCGAGAGATCCTTGACAGATACGCAGTATTTT,CSAERSLTDTQYF
TRBJ2-6,NA,TRBV3-1,NA,TGTGCCAGCAGCCAAGAAAAAGGGGAGGTATGGGCCAACGTCCTGACTTTC,CASSQEKGEVWANVLTF
TRBJ2-7,NA,TRBV29-1,NA,TGCAGCGTTGAAAAGGCAGGAGCGAACTACGAGCAGTACTTC,CSVEKAGANYEQYF
TRBJ2-3,many,TRBV7-9,NA,TGTGCCAGCAGCCCCTCCGCCGGAACTAGTGCGTCCGGTACGCAGTATTTT,CASSPSAGTSASGTQYF
TRBJ2-3,many,TRBV7-9,TRBD2,TGTGCCAGCAGCGCCGGACTAGCGGGAACCGGTGATACGCAGTATTTT,CASSAGLAGTGDTQYF